This T cell receptor beta chain was captured by sequencing in a study of cytomegalovirus exposure and HLA in healthy donors. General study results and limits: In a later analysis, specific HLA alleles were associated with 15,000 to 20,000 TCR beta sequences at a 0.05 false discovery rate. Apparent HLA restriction characterized most CMV-associated TCR beta chains in a later analysis.

PCR was performed using 60 Vbeta and 13 Jbeta primers. Method: immunoSEQ multiplex PCR; TCRdb's copy keeps in-frame clones and lacks some. The specimen's table records 100,000 to 150,000 clones. The CDR3 has 14 residues. CDR1 SGHRS and CDR2 YFSETQ come from the germline V gene. On this clone itself: Its antigen is unknown.

The receptor comes from a man aged 25-45 years in good health and CMV-seronegative. The chain employs TRBV5-1 and TRBJ2-5; 8 bases match TRBD1. The J call is uncertain, as TRBJ2-7 better fits the DNA end. Source material: PBMCs. CDR3 coding DNA: TGCGCCAGCACCCCTTCAGGGGGCGTGGACGAGCAGTACTTC. Amino acid sequence: CASTPSGGVDEQYF.